The clone carrying this T cell receptor (beta chain) has a handful of counts. Its antigen is currently unknown. TCRdb re-called the 5' RACE reads with MiXCR, one entry per CDR3 protein. The table lists roughly 56,000 distinct CDR3 sequences, 25% to 30% of them singletons. The CDR3 has 15 residues. CDR1 and CDR2 (germline): KGHDR, SFDVKD. V was pared by 3 bases and J by 4 bases, with 4 bases of the junction left unmatched. Naive CD4+ T cells were purified with Tregs depleted by CD25. Study conclusions and caveats: Tumor-infiltrating Treg TCR alpha and beta sequences overlapped most with tumor naive CD4+ T cells, then blood naive.

This receptor was taken from a female donor with breast cancer. Source material: tumor-infiltrating naive CD4+ T cells sorted from the breast tumor. Subset specified: naive CD4+ T cells, CD4+CD45RA+CD25-. J is TRBJ2-5 and V is TRBV24-1; TRBD2 matches at 10 bases. The CDR3 bases are TGTGCCACCAGTGATGAGCGGGAGGGTCGAGAGACCCAGTACTTC. Encoded protein: CATSDEREGRETQYF.